The clone carrying this T cell receptor (beta chain) was detected a few times. Its antigen is unidentified. The sample is drawn from a study of identical twins. Unique molecular identifiers were in the cDNA, with template-switch universal primer binding. Using its own MiXCR run on the 5' RACE reads, TCRdb lists one record per CDR3 protein. The data contain fewer than 800,000 distinct CDR3 sequences, about 7.1% of them seen just once; the ten biggest clones take up 1.5% to 2%. Germline CDR1 KGHDR, CDR2 SFDVKD. With V trimmed by 6 bases and J by 7 bases, 10 bases remained unmatched. The CDR3 extends over 15 amino acids. Overall study findings and caveats: Memory repertoires lacked the insertion deficit that abundant cord blood beta clonotypes showed.

These data also formed part of another study, on yellow fever vaccine responses in identical twins. That work states: Reportedly, the response of twins' T cells to the vaccine seemed partly convergent, partly personalized.

Sequenced material: PBMCs. The rearrangement joins TRBV24-1 to TRBJ2-3; 9 bases align to TRBD2. The source is a woman between 18 and 29 years old in good health. The CDR3: CATSLAGGPRNTQYF. Written as DNA, the CDR3 is TGTGCCACCAGTTTGGCGGGAGGGCCGAGGAATACGCAGTATTTT.